Following are 25 T cell receptor beta chains from one sample sequenced in a study of cytomegalovirus exposure and HLA in healthy donors. 60 Vbeta and 13 Jbeta primers were used in PCR. Generated by immunoSEQ multiplex PCR, the TCRdb table keeps only in-frame clones and is missing some. The sample carries more than 100,000 clones, 75% to 85% recorded once. The material sequenced was PBMCs. The receptors originated from a female donor in good health and CMV-seropositive.

This clone was counted only a few times. The chain carries TRBV2 and TRBJ2-3; maybe TRBD2 (5 bases). V gave up 5 bases and J gave up 3 bases, with 12 bases separating them. CDR3 length: 14 amino acids. CDR1 is SNHLY and CDR2 is FYNNEI in the germline V gene. Here the CDR3 DNA reads TGTGCCAGCAGTCCCGGAGGTGCGACAGATACGCAGTATTTT. Translating it yields CASSPGGATDTQYF.

This clone was detected once. The gene calls are TRBV20-1 and TRBJ2-1; D call uncertain. The V gene lost 2 bases and the J gene lost 5 bases, with 4 bases spanning the gap. The CDR3 totals 11 residues. Germline CDR1 is DFQATT and CDR2 is SNEGSKA (reference sequence). DNA for the CDR3: TGCAGTGCTAGAACGGACAATGAGCAGTTCTTC. Residues: CSARTDNEQFF.

The rearrangement uses TRBV10-3 and TRBJ2-1; weak D call: TRBD2 (7 bases). Germline V gene lookup returns CDR1 ENHRY and CDR2 SYGVKD. The CDR3 totals 20 residues. Trimming stripped 6 bases from V and 1 base from J, with 28 bases between. CDR3 DNA: TGTGCCATCAGAAATACGAATCCAGGGGCTAGCGGAGGTTCCTACAATGAGCAGTTCTTC. Its protein product is CAIRNTNPGASGGSYNEQFF.

This chain uses TRBV7-3 with TRBJ2-5, with TRBD2 matching 7 bases. Germline-derived CDR1 and CDR2 are SGHTA and FQGTGA. Trimming cost V 2 bases and J 5 bases; bases outside gene matches: 11. The CDR3 is 16 residues long. This CDR3 is CASSLGPLWEGETQYF. The DNA of the CDR3 is TGTGCCAGCAGCTTAGGTCCCTTGTGGGAGGGGGAGACCCAGTACTTC. The complete variable domain, with remaining parts taken from reference TRBV7-3 and TRBJ2-5, reads GAGVSQTPSNKVTEKGKYVELRCDPISGHTALYWYRQSLGQGPEFLIYFQGTGAADDSGLPNDRFFAVRPEGSVSTLKIQRTERGDSAVYLCASSLGPLWEGETQYFGPGTRLLVL.

The chain recombines TRBV11-2 with TRBJ2-7, with 7 bases aligning to TRBD2. The CDR3 runs 15 residues. J gave up 1 base and V 1 base, and 4 bases lay outside the gene matches. The germline V gene encodes CDR1 SGHAT and CDR2 FQNNGV. CDR3 region: CASSLGLAGSYEQYF. The CDR3 DNA follows: TGTGCCAGCAGCTTAGGACTAGCAGGATCCTACGAGCAGTACTTC.

There are a few counts of this clone. The chain's CDR3 is CASSRPGTPYNSPLHF. DNA for the CDR3: TGTGCCAGCAGCCGTCCCGGGACACCTTATAATTCACCCCTCCACTTT. V usage is TRBV11-2 and J usage is TRBJ1-6, with D maybe TRBD1 (6 bases). The CDR3 loop spans 16 amino acids. Germline V gives CDR1 SGHAT, CDR2 FQNNGV. The V end was cut by 5 bases, the J end by 4 bases, with 15 bases between.

The chain recombines TRBV5-4 with TRBJ2-7, with 7 nucleotides matching TRBD1. This CDR3 spans 16 amino acids. After removal of 4 bases from V and 1 base from J, the junction contained 11 bases not matched to a gene. The germline gives CDR1 SGHNT, CDR2 YYREEE (reference sequence). CDR3 region: CASSKSTGVLSYEQYF. DNA for the CDR3: TGTGCCAGCAGCAAAAGTACAGGGGTCCTTTCCTACGAGCAGTACTTC.

The chain carries TRBV4-1 and TRBJ2-2; the match to TRBD1 covers 10 bases. CDR3 size: 16 residues. Looked up from germline, CDR1 is MGHRA and CDR2 is YSYEKL. J gave up 7 bases and V 0 bases, and 5 bases lay outside the gene matches. The CDR3 nucleotides read TGCGCCAGCAGCCAAGAGCCGGGACAGGGGAACGGGGAGCTGTTTTTT. It is translated as CASSQEPGQGNGELFF.

The rearrangement links TRBV18 to TRBJ2-7; 7 bases line up with TRBD1. With 4 bases clipped from V and 3 bases from J, the junction kept 6 bases outside the gene matches. This CDR3 contains 14 residues. CDR1 is KGHSH and CDR2 is LQKENI in the germline V gene. The CDR3 DNA sequence: TGTGCCAGCTCACGAGGGACAGAAATCTACGAGCAGTACTTC. Translation gives CASSRGTEIYEQYF.

The rearrangement links TRBV19 to TRBJ2-7, with TRBD2 matching over 15 bases. V lost 4 bases and J lost 3; bases outside the gene matches: 4. Looked up from germline, CDR1 is LNHDA and CDR2 is SQIVND (reference sequence). This CDR3 comprises 16 residues. The CDR3 loop is CASSTRGLAGGYEQYF. The DNA of the CDR3 is TGTGCCAGTAGTACCCGGGGACTAGCGGGAGGCTACGAGCAGTACTTC.

The chain links TRBV27 to TRBJ1-2, with TRBD1 as a possible D gene (5 bases). This CDR3 has 13 amino acids. V shed 3 bases and J shed 4 bases, with 9 bases lying between them. CDR1 is MNHEY and CDR2 is SMNVEV in the germline V gene (reference sequence). The CDR3 sequence: CASSFRGFYGYTF. The CDR3, as DNA: TGTGCCAGCAGTTTTCGGGGGTTCTATGGCTACACCTTC.

This clone was counted a few times. The V gene is TRBV5-6, the J gene TRBJ2-4, with D perhaps matching TRBD2 (5 bases). This CDR3 comprises 13 residues. Trimming stripped 2 bases from V and 7 bases from J, with 10 bases between. Germline-derived CDR1 and CDR2 are SGHDT and YYEEEE. The CDR3: CASSFRRRNIQYF. The CDR3 DNA sequence: TGTGCCAGCAGCTTCCGACGGAGGAACATTCAGTACTTC.

The V and J genes are TRBV7-6 and TRBJ2-3; D may be TRBD1 (5 bases). This CDR3 is built from 14 residues. Looked up from germline, CDR1 is SGHVS and CDR2 is FNYEAQ. The V end lost 5 bases, the J end lost 0 bases, and 9 bases lay between the germline ends. The DNA of the CDR3 is TGTGCCAGCAGCCCGACAGCTAGCACAGATACGCAGTATTTT. It translates to CASSPTASTDTQYF. Drawing the rest from reference TRBV7-6 and TRBJ2-3, the complete variable domain is GAGVSQSPRYKVTKRGQDVALRCDPISGHVSLYWYRQALGQGPEFLTYFNYEAQQDKSGLPNDRFSAERPEGSISTLTIQRTEQRDSAMYRCASSPTASTDTQYFGPGTRLTVL.

This chain connects TRBV29-1 to TRBJ2-5; TRBD2 agrees at 8 bases. CDR3 length: 14 residues. J lost 4 bases, V lost 4 bases, and 8 bases had no gene match. Germline V lookup: CDR1 SQVTM, CDR2 ANQGSEA. The CDR3 nucleotides are TGCAGCGTTGGTCGCCTAGCGGGTAGAGAGACCCAGTACTTC. The encoded protein is CSVGRLAGRETQYF. The entire variable domain, with the rest obtained from reference TRBV29-1 and TRBJ2-5, is as follows: SAVISQKPSRDICQRGTSLTIQCQVDSQVTMMFWYRQQPGQSLTLIATANQGSEATYESGFVIDKFPISRPNLTFSTLTVSNMSPEDSSIYLCSVGRLAGRETQYFGPGTRLLVL.

The table lists this clone with a few counts. This chain uses TRBV27 with TRBJ1-1, with 7 bases lining up with TRBD1. After removal of 4 bases from V and 4 bases from J, the junction contained 12 bases not matched to a gene. The germline V gene has CDR1 MNHEY and CDR2 SMNVEV (reference sequence). This CDR3 comprises 16 residues. CDR3 in DNA: TGTGCCAGCAGTTGGCCCGACAGGGTTTCTAGCACTGAAGCTTTCTTT. Protein: CASSWPDRVSSTEAFF.

This clone was seen a handful of times. This chain links TRBV6-5 with TRBJ1-6; 7 bases align to TRBD1. The germline gives CDR1 MNHEY, CDR2 SVGAGI. V was clipped by 5 bases and J by 7 bases; unmatched bases: 8. CDR3 size: 15 residues. CDR3 DNA sequence: TGTGCCAGCAGTAAAATGACAGGGCTGAATTCACCCCTCCACTTT. Amino acids: CASSKMTGLNSPLHF.

This clone was picked up a small number of times. DNA for the CDR3: TGTGCCAGCTCACGGCAGAACACCGGGGAGCTGTTTTTT. This codes for CASSRQNTGELFF. This chain uses TRBV18 with TRBJ2-2, with no clear D. V dropped 4 bases and J dropped 1 base, with 4 bases sitting between them. The CDR3 spans 13 residues. Looked up from germline, CDR1 is KGHSH and CDR2 is LQKENI.

Points on this clone: Sequence at one end of the junction differs from germline and may be a read error. V and J are TRBV15 and TRBJ1-2; 8 bases are a match to TRBD1. The CDR3 is 12 amino acids. Per the germline V gene, CDR1 is LNHNV and CDR2 is YYDKDF (reference sequence). In DNA form, the CDR3 reads TGTGCCACCAGCAGAGATCGGGACAGGATAGGGTTC. This gives the protein CATSRDRDRIGF. Filled out from reference TRBV15 and TRBJ1-2, the complete variable domain reads DAMVIQNPRYQVTQFGKPVTLSCSQTLNHNVMYWYQQKSSQAPKLLFHYYDKDFNNEADTPDNFQSRRPNTSFCFLDIRSPGLGDTAMYLCATSRDRDRIGFGSGTRLTVV.

This clone was seen a handful of times. V gene TRBV10-3 combines with J gene TRBJ1-5; perhaps TRBD1 as D (5 bases). Germline CDR1 and CDR2: ENHRY and SYGVKD. With 2 bases removed from V and 0 bases from J, the gap between germline ends came to 8 bases. CDR3 length: 15 amino acids. CDR3 sequence: CAISEQGFSNQPQHF. The CDR3 DNA follows: TGTGCCATCAGTGAGCAGGGTTTTAGCAATCAGCCCCAGCATTTT.

The chain combines TRBV28 with TRBJ2-5; perhaps TRBD2 as D (7 bases). The J call may be faulty, since TRBJ2-7 better matches the DNA end. The germline CDR1 and CDR2 sequences are MDHEN and SYDVKM. This CDR3 comprises 15 residues. The CDR3 loop reads CASRTGGGSPYEQYF. The CDR3 DNA follows: TGTGCCAGCCGTACCGGGGGCGGGAGTCCCTACGAGCAGTACTTC.

In DNA form, the CDR3 reads TGTGCCAACAAGGGACAGGGGGTTTCCCAAGAGACCCAGTACTTC. Translation: CANKGQGVSQETQYF. V usage is TRBV14 and J usage is TRBJ2-5, with 11 bases fitting TRBD1. CDR1 SGHDN and CDR2 FVKESK come from the germline V gene. This CDR3 is built from 15 residues. The J segment lost 1 base and the V segment lost 10 bases, leaving 8 bases of the junction unmatched.

This chain connects TRBV5-1 to TRBJ1-1, with D tentatively TRBD1 (6 bases). V dropped 7 bases and J dropped 0 bases, with 10 bases sitting between them. Germline V gives CDR1 SGHRS, CDR2 YFSETQ. The CDR3 sequence is 13 residues long. DNA for the CDR3: TGCGCCAGCGGGAGGGGGTTGAACACTGAAGCTTTCTTT. Protein: CASGRGLNTEAFF.

Only a few counts were recorded for this clone. The chain has TRBV4-1 and TRBJ1-1; no reliable D call. The CDR3 is made up of 14 amino acids. V gave up 2 bases and J gave up 5 bases, with 12 bases separating them. Per germline, CDR1 MGHRA and CDR2 YSYEKL. CDR3 sequence (DNA): TGCGCCAGCAGCCAATTGTACGGGGAGACTGAAGCTTTCTTT. Protein product: CASSQLYGETEAFF.

This sequence joins TRBV5-1 and TRBJ2-3; 13 bases align to TRBD2. The V and J ends lost 4 bases and 4 bases, in that order; junction bases with no gene match: 12. The V gene's germline CDR1 is SGHRS and CDR2 YFSETQ. The CDR3 is 18 residues long. The CDR3 region is CASSQSRTSGSSADTQYF. The DNA of the CDR3 is TGCGCCAGCAGCCAATCTCGGACTAGCGGGAGTTCTGCAGATACGCAGTATTTT.

This chain joins TRBV18 and TRBJ2-3; D perhaps matches TRBD2 (6 bases). The CDR3 is made up of 16 amino acids. Trimming left V 3 bases short and J 1 base short, with 14 bases between. CDR1 and CDR2 (germline): KGHSH, LQKENI. The CDR3 DNA reads TGTGCCAGCTCACCGTTGGAGGGCCGGGGCACAGATACGCAGTATTTT. Amino acid sequence: CASSPLEGRGTDTQYF.